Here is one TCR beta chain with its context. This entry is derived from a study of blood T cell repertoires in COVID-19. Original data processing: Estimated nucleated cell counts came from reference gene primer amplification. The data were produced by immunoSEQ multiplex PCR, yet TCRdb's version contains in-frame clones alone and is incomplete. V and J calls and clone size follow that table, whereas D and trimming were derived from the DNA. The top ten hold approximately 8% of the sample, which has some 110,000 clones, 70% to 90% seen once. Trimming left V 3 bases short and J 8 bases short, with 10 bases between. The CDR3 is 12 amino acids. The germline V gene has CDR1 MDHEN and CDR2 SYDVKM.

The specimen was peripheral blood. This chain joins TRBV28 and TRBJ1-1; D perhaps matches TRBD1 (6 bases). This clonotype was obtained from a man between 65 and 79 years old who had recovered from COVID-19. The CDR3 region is CASSFGQNEAFF. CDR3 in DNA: TGTGCCAGCAGTTTTGGACAGAACGAAGCTTTCTTT.